Listed here are 9 T cell receptor beta chains from one sample, sequenced in a study of regulatory T cells in long-lasting Graves disease (dated by TCRdb to the early 2020s). The library was made by multiplex PCR. TCRdb records Illumina HiSeq 4000 as the sequencer. CDR3 regions were amplified by Arm-PCR with iRepertoire HTBI primers to construct TCR beta libraries. Through fastp at Q25 and MiXCR, TCRdb rebuilt clones from the public reads, retaining in-frame beta chains. CDR3 protein sequences are deduplicated, and each keeps its most common genes and DNA. In this sample the table shows some 560,000 distinct CDR3 sequences, approximately 16% of which occur a single time. The ten largest clonotypes hold just under 25% of the sample. The meaning of the sample's time point label: newly diagnosed GD, antithyroid drugs for less than 3 months. For both TCR sequencing and RNA sequencing, RNA was extracted from PBMCs using TRIzol.

These data were also filed under a second study, of T cells in Graves' hyperthyroidism and ophthalmopathy.

The specimen was peripheral blood mononuclear cells (PBMCs), collected at new diagnosis, from a patient treated with antithyroid drugs. The receptors derive from a woman aged 35-65 years with Graves disease. Donor details come from another sample of the same person, matched by shared clones.

Many counts were recorded for this clonotype. This sequence joins TRBV3-1 and TRBJ1-2, with D unclear. V shed 0 bases and J shed 3 bases, with 11 bases lying between them. The V gene's germline CDR1 is LGHDT and CDR2 YNNKEL (reference sequence). CDR3 length equals 15 residues. This chain's CDR3 is CASSQDARGDYGYTF. The CDR3, as DNA: TGTGCCAGCAGCCAAGATGCCAGAGGAGACTATGGCTACACCTTC.

At least ten counts were recorded for this clonotype. The chain is built from TRBV11-2 and TRBJ2-1, with D perhaps given as TRBD1 or TRBD2 (6 bases each). CDR3 length: 15 residues. CDR1 and CDR2 (germline): SGHAT, FQNNGV. V gave up 2 bases and J gave up 7 bases, with 15 bases separating them. Written as DNA, the CDR3 is TGTGCCAGCAGCTTATTGGGATTAGGGGGGAATGAGCAGTTCTTC. It codes for CASSLLGLGGNEQFF.

The chain carries TRBV27 and TRBJ2-7; a weak D match, TRBD2 (5 bases). With 3 bases removed from V and 6 bases from J, the gap between germline ends came to 12 bases. The germline CDR1 and CDR2 sequences are MNHEY and SMNVEV (reference sequence). The CDR3 runs 13 residues. CDR3 region: CASSLGSWAEQYF. The CDR3, as DNA: TGTGCCAGCAGTTTGGGGAGCTGGGCCGAGCAGTACTTC.

This clonotype has only a few counts. The rearrangement uses TRBV9 and TRBJ1-1; D remains unclear. The CDR3 totals 14 residues. With 4 bases removed from V and 4 bases from J, the gap between germline ends came to 14 bases. Germline loops: CDR1 SGDLS, CDR2 YYNGEE. CDR3 region: CASSPPSGGTEAFF. CDR3 nucleotide sequence: TGTGCCAGCAGCCCTCCTTCAGGAGGCACTGAAGCTTTCTTT.

V usage is TRBV6-5 and J usage is TRBJ1-2, with 8 positions matching TRBD1. CDR1 and CDR2 (germline): MNHEY, SVGAGI. The CDR3 sequence is 15 residues long. The V segment lost 0 bases and the J segment 6 bases; nucleotides outside the gene matches: 6. The CDR3 region is CASSYSLTGVDGYTF. CDR3 nucleotides: TGTGCCAGCAGTTACTCGTTGACAGGGGTTGATGGCTACACCTTC.

This clonotype was counted many times. The V call is TRBV12-3 or TRBV12-4, the J call TRBJ1-1, with D hard to call. CDR3 length: 12 amino acids. V lost 6 bases and J 6 bases, leaving 11 bases between the germline ends. The CDR3 nucleotides are TGTGCCAGCAGCTTCCTCCGCGCTGAAGCTTTCTTT. Amino acid sequence: CASSFLRAEAFF.

This rearrangement joins TRBV30 to TRBJ2-3; D possibly corresponds to TRBD1 (8 bases). CDR1 and CDR2 from the germline V gene are GTSNPN and SVGIG (reference sequence). The CDR3 spans 14 residues. The V gene lost 0 bases and the J gene lost 8 bases, with 15 bases spanning the gap. CDR3 region: CAWSVQGGAVTQYF. In DNA form, the CDR3 reads TGTGCCTGGAGTGTACAGGGGGGGGCGGTTACGCAGTATTTT.

This clonotype appeared a few times. The chain employs TRBV20-1 and TRBJ1-4; 8 bases are a match to TRBD1. There are 14 residues in the CDR3. In germline, CDR1 is DFQATT, CDR2 SNEGSKA (reference sequence). V dropped 6 bases and J dropped 8; count of bases not matched to a gene: 11. The CDR3 DNA reads TGCAGTGCCCAAGCCCAGGGGGCGGGAGAAAAACTGTTTTTT. Its protein is CSAQAQGAGEKLFF.

This clonotype appeared many times. The genes are TRBV3-1 and TRBJ1-1; D uncertain. The CDR3 is made up of 14 amino acids. The germline V gene encodes CDR1 LGHDT and CDR2 YNNKEL (reference sequence). The germline V and J ends were trimmed by 1 base and 6 bases, with 12 bases remaining between them. The CDR3 loop is CASSQAITRSEAFF. The CDR3 DNA follows: TGTGCCAGCAGCCAAGCCATAACACGGTCTGAAGCTTTCTTT.